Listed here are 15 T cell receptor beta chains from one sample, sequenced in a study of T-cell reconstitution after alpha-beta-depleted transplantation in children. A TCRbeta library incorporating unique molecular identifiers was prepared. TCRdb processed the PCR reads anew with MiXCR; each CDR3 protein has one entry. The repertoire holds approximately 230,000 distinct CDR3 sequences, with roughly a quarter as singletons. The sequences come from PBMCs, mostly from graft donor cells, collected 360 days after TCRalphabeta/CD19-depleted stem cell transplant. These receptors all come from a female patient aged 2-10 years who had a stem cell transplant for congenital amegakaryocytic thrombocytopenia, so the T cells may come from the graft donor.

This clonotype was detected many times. The CDR3 reads CASSIGQGGDEQFF. The CDR3 DNA reads TGTGCCAGCAGTATTGGACAGGGGGGCGATGAGCAGTTCTTC. The V call is TRBV12-3 or TRBV12-4, the J call TRBJ2-1, with 10 positions matching TRBD1. Losses at the gene ends were 5 bases for V and 8 bases for J; bases not matched to a gene: 6. The CDR3 has 14 residues.

CDR3 nucleotides: TGTGCCAGCAGCTATCCCCGGGGGACAGCCTTTAATGAAAAACTGTTTTTT. Translation: CASSYPRGTAFNEKLFF. The V call is TRBV7-9, the J call TRBJ1-4; 7 positions match TRBD1. V was pared by 4 bases and J by 4 bases, with 12 bases of the junction left unmatched. Looked up from germline, CDR1 is SEHNR and CDR2 is FQNEAQ (reference sequence). This CDR3 contains 17 residues. The entire variable domain, with the rest obtained from reference TRBV7-9 and TRBJ1-4, is as follows: DTGVSQNPRHKITKRGQNVTFRCDPISEHNRLYWYRQTLGQGPEFLTYFQNEAQLEKSRLLSDRFSAERPKGSFSTLEIQRTEQGDSAMYLCASSYPRGTAFNEKLFFGSGTQLSVL.

Written as DNA, the CDR3 is TGTGCCAGCAGCCTGACACATAACTATGGCTACACCTTC. Residues: CASSLTHNYGYTF. The rearrangement joins TRBV5-6 to TRBJ1-2; the D is unclear. V lost 4 bases, J lost 1 base, and 8 bases lay in between. In germline, CDR1 is SGHDT, CDR2 YYEEEE. The CDR3 has 13 residues.

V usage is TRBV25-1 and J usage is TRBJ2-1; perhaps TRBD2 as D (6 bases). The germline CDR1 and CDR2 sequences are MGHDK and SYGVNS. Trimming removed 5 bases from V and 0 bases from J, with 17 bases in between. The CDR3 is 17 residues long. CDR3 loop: CASSISGTPYSYNEQFF. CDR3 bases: TGTGCCAGCAGTATCTCCGGGACTCCCTACTCCTACAATGAGCAGTTCTTC.

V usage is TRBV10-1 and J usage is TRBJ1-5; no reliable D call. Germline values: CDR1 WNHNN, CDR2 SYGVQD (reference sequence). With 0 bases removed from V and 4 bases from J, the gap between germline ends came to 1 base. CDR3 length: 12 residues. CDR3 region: CASSESNQPQHF. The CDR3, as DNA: TGCGCCAGCAGTGAGTCTAATCAGCCCCAGCATTTT.

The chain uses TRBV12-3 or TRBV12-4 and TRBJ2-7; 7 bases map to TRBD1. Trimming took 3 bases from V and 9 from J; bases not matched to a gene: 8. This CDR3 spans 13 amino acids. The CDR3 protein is CASSFGARTGQYF. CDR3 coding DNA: TGTGCCAGCAGTTTTGGGGCCCGGACAGGGCAGTACTTC.

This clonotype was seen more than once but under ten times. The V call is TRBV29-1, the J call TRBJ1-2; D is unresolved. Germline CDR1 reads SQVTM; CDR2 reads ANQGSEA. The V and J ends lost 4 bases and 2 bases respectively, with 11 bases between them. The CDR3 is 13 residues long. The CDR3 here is CSVAGGINYGYTF. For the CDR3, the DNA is TGCAGCGTTGCCGGAGGAATCAACTATGGCTACACCTTC. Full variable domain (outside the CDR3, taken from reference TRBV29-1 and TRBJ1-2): SAVISQKPSRDICQRGTSLTIQCQVDSQVTMMFWYRQQPGQSLTLIATANQGSEATYESGFVIDKFPISRPNLTFSTLTVSNMSPEDSSIYLCSVAGGINYGYTFGSGTRLTVV.

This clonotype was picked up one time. CDR3 DNA sequence: TGTGCCAGCAGTCCCTCCGGGACGGTCTACAATGAGCAGTTCTTC. This gives the protein CASSPSGTVYNEQFF. V and J are TRBV27 and TRBJ2-1; D may correspond to TRBD1 or TRBD2 (5 bases each). The CDR3 is 15 amino acids. The V end lost 5 bases, the J end lost 3 bases, and 14 bases lay between the germline ends. Germline CDR1 MNHEY, CDR2 SMNVEV (reference sequence).

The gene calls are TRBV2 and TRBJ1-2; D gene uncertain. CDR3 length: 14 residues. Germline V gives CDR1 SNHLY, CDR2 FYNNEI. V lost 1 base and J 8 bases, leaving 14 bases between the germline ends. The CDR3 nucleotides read TGTGCCAGCAGTGAAGGGCGACACTGGCGAGGCTACACCTTC. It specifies CASSEGRHWRGYTF.

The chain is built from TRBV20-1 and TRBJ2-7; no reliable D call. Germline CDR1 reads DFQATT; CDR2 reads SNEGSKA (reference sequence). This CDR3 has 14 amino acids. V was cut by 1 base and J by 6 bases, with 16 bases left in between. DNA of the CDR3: TGCAGTGCTAGAGCAGGAATAGGAACCCTCGAGCAGTACTTC. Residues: CSARAGIGTLEQYF.

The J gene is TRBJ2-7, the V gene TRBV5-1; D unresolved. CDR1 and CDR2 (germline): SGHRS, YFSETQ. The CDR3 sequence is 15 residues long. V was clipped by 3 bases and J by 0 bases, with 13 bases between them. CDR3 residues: CASSYRASHSYEQYF. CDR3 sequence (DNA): TGCGCCAGCAGCTACCGGGCCTCGCACTCCTACGAGCAGTACTTC.

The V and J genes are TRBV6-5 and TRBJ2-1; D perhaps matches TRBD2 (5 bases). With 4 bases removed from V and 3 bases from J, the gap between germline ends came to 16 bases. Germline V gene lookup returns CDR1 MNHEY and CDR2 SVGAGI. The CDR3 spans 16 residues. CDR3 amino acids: CASSFGGRALYNEQFF. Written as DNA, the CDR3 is TGTGCCAGCAGTTTCGGAGGTCGGGCCCTCTACAATGAGCAGTTCTTC.

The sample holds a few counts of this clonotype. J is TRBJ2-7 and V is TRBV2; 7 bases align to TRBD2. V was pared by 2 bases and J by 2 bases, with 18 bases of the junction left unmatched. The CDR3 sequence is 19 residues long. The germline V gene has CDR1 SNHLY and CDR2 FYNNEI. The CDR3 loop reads CASSETERVFAGETYEQYF. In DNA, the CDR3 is TGTGCCAGCAGTGAAACAGAAAGGGTTTTCGCGGGAGAGACCTACGAGCAGTACTTC.

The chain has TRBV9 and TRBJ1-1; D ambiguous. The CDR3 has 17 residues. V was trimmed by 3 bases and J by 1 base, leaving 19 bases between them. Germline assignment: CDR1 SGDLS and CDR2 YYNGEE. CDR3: CASSAFKVVGKNTEAFF. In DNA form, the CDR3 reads TGTGCCAGCAGCGCGTTCAAGGTTGTGGGAAAGAACACTGAAGCTTTCTTT.

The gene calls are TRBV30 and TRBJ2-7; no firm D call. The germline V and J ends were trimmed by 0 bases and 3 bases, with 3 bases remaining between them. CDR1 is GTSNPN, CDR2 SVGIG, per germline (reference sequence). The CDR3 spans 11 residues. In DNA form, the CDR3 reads TGTGCCTGGAGTGTGGACTACGAGCAGTACTTC. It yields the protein CAWSVDYEQYF.